Listed below are T cell receptor beta chains from one sample, sequenced in a study of metastatic and nonmetastatic thyroid tumors. MiXCR reprocessed the PCR reads for TCRdb. The data show tens of thousands of clones, more than 25% seen once. Input material: tumor tissue. These receptors were collected from a female donor with papillary thyroid cancer or a benign thyroid nodule (not recorded which). Some clones in this sample may be carry-over from other donors' samples. The CDR3 runs from the conserved cysteine through the conserved F or W. D genes are given only for firm matches. Some rows have no size entry. The others give once, few or many, or a class for an expanded clone.

j_call: TRBJ2-3; v_call: TRBV5-1; clone_size: many; d_call: NA; cdr3_aa: CASSGQSNTDTQYF; cdr3_nt: TGCGCCAGCTCCGGACAGTCAAACACAGATACGCAGTATTTT
j_call: TRBJ2-6; v_call: TRBV4-3; clone_size: many; d_call: TRBD1; cdr3_aa: CASSQGTGGSGANVLTF; cdr3_nt: TGCGCCAGCAGCCAAGGGACAGGGGGCTCTGGGGCCAACGTCCTGACTTTC
j_call: TRBJ2-3; v_call: TRBV5-4; clone_size: NA; d_call: TRBD2; cdr3_aa: CASSLTSGVTYTQYF; cdr3_nt: TGTGCCAGCAGCTTAACTAGCGGGGTCACGTATACGCAGTATTTT
j_call: TRBJ1-5; v_call: TRBV4-1; clone_size: NA; d_call: NA; cdr3_aa: CASSLQGEGQPQHF; cdr3_nt: TGCGCCAGCAGCCTACAGGGTGAAGGACAGCCCCAGCATTTT
j_call: TRBJ1-2; v_call: TRBV18; clone_size: NA; d_call: NA; cdr3_aa: CASSPDVGEHANYGYTF; cdr3_nt: TGTGCCAGCTCACCAGACGTCGGGGAGCATGCTAACTATGGCTACACCTTC
j_call: TRBJ2-1; v_call: TRBV19; clone_size: NA; d_call: TRBD2; cdr3_aa: CASSIQRGRSGRSNEQFF; cdr3_nt: TGTGCCAGTAGTATCCAAAGGGGGCGGAGCGGGAGGAGCAATGAGCAGTTCTTC
j_call: TRBJ2-7; v_call: TRBV20-1; clone_size: NA; d_call: NA; cdr3_aa: CSATIASEQYF; cdr3_nt: TGCAGTGCTACAATAGCGAGCGAGCAGTACTTC
j_call: TRBJ1-5; v_call: TRBV11-2; clone_size: many; d_call: NA; cdr3_aa: CASSLYPLSTGGFQPQHF; cdr3_nt: TGTGCCAGCAGCTTATATCCATTGAGCACGGGGGGATTTCAGCCCCAGCATTTT
j_call: TRBJ1-2; v_call: TRBV20-1; clone_size: NA; d_call: NA; cdr3_aa: CSSRDAHEVSSGYTF; cdr3_nt: TGCAGTTCTAGAGATGCCCATGAGGTCTCCTCTGGCTACACCTTC
j_call: TRBJ1-5; v_call: TRBV7-8; clone_size: many; d_call: NA; cdr3_aa: CASSLGPAQASLSPFIQPQHF; cdr3_nt: TGTGCCAGCAGCTTAGGACCCGCACAGGCGTCTCTTTCCCCATTCATTCAGCCCCAGCATTTT
j_call: TRBJ2-1; v_call: TRBV20-1; clone_size: large; d_call: NA; cdr3_aa: CSAPYGRSLYNEQFF; cdr3_nt: TGCAGTGCGCCATACGGACGATCGTTATACAATGAGCAGTTCTTC
j_call: TRBJ2-2; v_call: TRBV29-1; clone_size: NA; d_call: NA; cdr3_aa: CSVHDTGELFF; cdr3_nt: TGCAGCGTCCACGACACTGGGGAGCTGTTTTTT
j_call: TRBJ2-5; v_call: TRBV7-2; clone_size: many; d_call: NA; cdr3_aa: CASSQNGGRETQYF; cdr3_nt: TGTGCCAGCAGCCAAAACGGGGGCCGGGAGACCCAGTACTTC
j_call: TRBJ1-1; v_call: TRBV15; clone_size: medium-sized; d_call: NA; cdr3_aa: CATLRGLGRGTEAFF; cdr3_nt: TGTGCCACCCTGAGGGGACTCGGCAGGGGCACTGAAGCTTTCTTT
j_call: TRBJ2-7; v_call: TRBV11-1; clone_size: medium-sized; d_call: TRBD2; cdr3_aa: CASSLSGGAYEQYF; cdr3_nt: TGTGCCAGCAGCCTTAGCGGGGGGGCCTACGAGCAGTACTTC
j_call: TRBJ1-2; v_call: TRBV7-2; clone_size: NA; d_call: NA; cdr3_aa: CASIFSPIYPF; cdr3_nt: TGTGCCAGCATCTTCAGTCCCATCTACCCCTTC
j_call: TRBJ2-3; v_call: TRBV9; clone_size: many; d_call: NA; cdr3_aa: CASSVDGWKVWDTQYF; cdr3_nt: TGTGCCAGCAGCGTAGACGGATGGAAGGTGTGGGATACGCAGTATTTT
j_call: TRBJ1-3; v_call: TRBV19; clone_size: medium-sized; d_call: TRBD1; cdr3_aa: CASRDRPGNTIYF; cdr3_nt: TGTGCCAGCCGGGACAGACCAGGAAACACCATATATTTT
j_call: TRBJ2-1; v_call: TRBV7-9; clone_size: medium-sized; d_call: TRBD2; cdr3_aa: CASSSLAGVIYNEQFF; cdr3_nt: TGTGCCAGCAGCTCCCTAGCGGGGGTTATCTACAATGAGCAGTTCTTC
j_call: TRBJ1-1; v_call: TRBV4-3; clone_size: NA; d_call: NA; cdr3_aa: CASSQAVQWGAEAFF; cdr3_nt: TGCGCCAGCAGCCAAGCGGTACAGTGGGGCGCTGAAGCTTTCTTT
j_call: TRBJ1-1; v_call: TRBV28; clone_size: NA; d_call: TRBD1; cdr3_aa: CATNRGLGTEAFF; cdr3_nt: TGTGCCACCAACAGGGGGCTGGGAACTGAAGCTTTCTTT
j_call: TRBJ2-1; v_call: TRBV6-1; clone_size: few; d_call: NA; cdr3_aa: CASSERGGGTYNEQFF; cdr3_nt: TGTGCCAGCAGTGAACGGGGCGGGGGCACCTACAATGAGCAGTTCTTC
j_call: TRBJ2-2; v_call: TRBV6-2/TRBV6-3; clone_size: medium-sized; d_call: NA; cdr3_aa: CASSLTGALGTGELFF; cdr3_nt: TGTGCCAGCAGTTTAACGGGGGCGCTAGGGACCGGGGAGCTGTTTTTT
j_call: TRBJ1-2; v_call: TRBV6-5; clone_size: many; d_call: NA; cdr3_aa: CASSYSTLYGYTF; cdr3_nt: TGTGCCAGCAGTTACTCGACCCTCTATGGCTACACCTTC
j_call: TRBJ2-7; v_call: TRBV10-1; clone_size: many; d_call: TRBD1; cdr3_aa: CASSDGQGAAYEQYF; cdr3_nt: TGCGCCAGCAGTGATGGCCAGGGGGCTGCCTACGAGCAGTACTTC
j_call: TRBJ1-1; v_call: TRBV6-1; clone_size: NA; d_call: NA; cdr3_aa: CASSRVTAGDTEAFF; cdr3_nt: TGTGCCAGCAGTCGGGTGACGGCAGGGGACACTGAAGCTTTCTTT
j_call: TRBJ2-1; v_call: TRBV24-1; clone_size: many; d_call: NA; cdr3_aa: CATSLRRDEQFF; cdr3_nt: TGTGCCACAAGCTTAAGGCGGGATGAGCAGTTCTTC
j_call: TRBJ1-1; v_call: TRBV5-4; clone_size: NA; d_call: NA; cdr3_aa: CASSVQAGGTEAFF; cdr3_nt: TGTGCCAGCAGCGTCCAGGCGGGAGGCACTGAAGCTTTCTTT
j_call: TRBJ1-2; v_call: TRBV7-9; clone_size: medium-sized; d_call: NA; cdr3_aa: CASSLEDRPYGYTF; cdr3_nt: TGTGCCAGCAGCTTAGAGGACAGACCCTATGGCTACACCTTC
j_call: TRBJ1-1; v_call: TRBV27; clone_size: few; d_call: NA; cdr3_aa: CASSPNPPGRRTEAFF; cdr3_nt: TGTGCCAGCAGCCCTAACCCCCCAGGGAGGAGGACTGAAGCTTTCTTT
j_call: TRBJ2-3; v_call: TRBV7-2; clone_size: medium-sized; d_call: NA; cdr3_aa: CASSLSFGIQYF; cdr3_nt: TGTGCCAGCAGCTTAAGCTTCGGGATACAGTATTTT
j_call: TRBJ1-4; v_call: TRBV3-1; clone_size: many; d_call: NA; cdr3_aa: CASSSRGGDEKLFF; cdr3_nt: TGTGCCAGCAGCTCCCGAGGTGGGGATGAAAAACTGTTTTTT